A selection of T cell receptor beta chains follows, all from one sample in a study of shared clonotypes between healthy human individuals. Produced via immunoSEQ multiplex PCR; TCRdb's table is partial and in-frame only. The table has 1,400,000 or so clones, approximately 98.5% seen once; the top ten hold 0.3% to 0.45%. Sequenced material: naive CD4+ T cells sorted from blood. The receptors come from a man aged 25 to 40 in good health. Both conserved end residues are part of each CDR3. D genes are given only for firm matches. Not all rows give a size; the values are once, few, many and, for expanded clones, a class.

>TRBJ2-7|TRBV6-5|14|.|.
TGTGCCAGCAGCCGAACCAGGGACTCCTACGAGCAGTACTTC
CASSRTRDSYEQYF
>TRBJ2-2|TRBV27|20|TRBD2|.
TGTGCCAGCAGTCCACGTCGGAGGGGACTAGCGGGAGGGAGAACCGGGGAGCTGTTTTTT
CASSPRRRGLAGGRTGELFF
>TRBJ1-3|TRBV15|17|TRBD1|.
TGTGCCACCAGCAAGGGATTCAGGGGGGACTCTGGAAACACCATATATTTT
CATSKGFRGDSGNTIYF
>TRBJ2-3|TRBV11-3|14|TRBD2|.
TGTGCCAGCAGCCCGACTAGCCGCACAGATACGCAGTATTTT
CASSPTSRTDTQYF
>TRBJ2-2|TRBV7-2|15|TRBD1|.
TGTGCCAGCAGCTTCTCACAGGGGGCCACCGGGGAGCTGTTTTTT
CASSFSQGATGELFF
>TRBJ2-2|TRBV9|17|TRBD1|.
TGTGCCAGCAGCGTGAACCGGGACAGGGGTGGCACCGGGGAGCTGTTTTTT
CASSVNRDRGGTGELFF
>TRBJ2-7|TRBV10-2|19|TRBD2|.
TGCGCCAGCAGTGAGAGGAAAAGGAGGGGACTAGCGGGATCCTACGAGCAGTACTTC
CASSERKRRGLAGSYEQYF
>TRBJ1-2|TRBV6-1|15|.|.
TGTGCCAGCAGTGAAAGTCTAAGCCGGAGCTATGGCTACACCTTC
CASSESLSRSYGYTF
>TRBJ1-5|TRBV6-1|15|.|.
TGTGCCAGCAGCCTCCGGGGTGGACGCAATCAGCCCCAGCATTTT
CASSLRGGRNQPQHF
>TRBJ2-7|TRBV4-3|17|TRBD1|.
TGCGCCAGCAGCCAAGATTCTAGGGCAGGGGGCTCTTACGAGCAGTACTTC
CASSQDSRAGGSYEQYF
>TRBJ2-3|TRBV5-4|17|.|once
TGTGCCAGCAGCTTGGGATCGAGCTATCCCCGCACAGATACGCAGTATTTT
CASSLGSSYPRTDTQYF
>TRBJ1-3|TRBV5-1|15|TRBD1|once
TGCGCCAGCAGCTTGGAGGACAGGGAGCGAAACACCATATATTTT
CASSLEDRERNTIYF
>TRBJ1-2|TRBV27|13|.|.
TGTGCCAGCAGTCGTCGACAGGAGGGTGGCTACACCTTC
CASSRRQEGGYTF
>TRBJ2-1|TRBV2|16|.|.
TGTGCCAGCAGTGAGTACCCGAGAGTAACCTACAATGAGCAGTTCTTC
CASSEYPRVTYNEQFF
>TRBJ2-2|TRBV9|16|TRBD2|.
TGTGCCAGCAGCGCCTTAGCGGGAGGGAACACCGGGGAGCTGTTTTTT
CASSALAGGNTGELFF
>TRBJ2-7|TRBV5-1|15|TRBD1|.
TGCGCCAGCAGCTGGGGGACAGGGGAGAACTACGAGCAGTACTTC
CASSWGTGENYEQYF
>TRBJ2-7|TRBV6-1|12|.|.
TGTGCCAGCAGTGAAGGACCCTACGAGCAGTACTTC
CASSEGPYEQYF
>TRBJ2-2|TRBV30|15|TRBD2|once
TGTGCCTGGAGTCCGGCTAGCGGAAACACCGGGGAGCTGTTTTTT
CAWSPASGNTGELFF
>TRBJ2-5|TRBV30|13|TRBD2|.
TGTGCCGGACTAGGGAGAGGCGTTGAGACCCAGTACTTC
CAGLGRGVETQYF
>TRBJ2-2|TRBV10-1|16|TRBD1|.
TGCGCCAGCAGTGAATCCCGGGCAGGGGGCACCGGGGAGCTGTTTTTT
CASSESRAGGTGELFF
>TRBJ2-1|TRBV2|11|.|.
TGTGCCAGCAGTACCTACAATGAGCAGTTCTTC
CASSTYNEQFF
>TRBJ2-3|TRBV2|13|TRBD1|.
TGTGCCAGCAGTGGACAGGGGACAGATACGCAGTATTTT
CASSGQGTDTQYF
>TRBJ2-7|TRBV2|15|TRBD1|.
TGTGCCAGCAGTGGGCCGGGACAGGGGGGATACGAGCAGTACTTC
CASSGPGQGGYEQYF